This TCR beta chain is from a study of T cell changes during pregnancy in multiple sclerosis. Per the germline V gene, CDR1 is LNHDA and CDR2 is SQIVND (reference sequence). The V gene lost 6 bases and the J gene lost 0 bases, with 8 bases spanning the gap. The CDR3 totals 14 residues. Only in-frame clones appear in the TCRdb table, and some are missing; sequencing was by immunoSEQ multiplex PCR. The table has fewer than 60,000 clones, roughly 92% seen once. This receptor was identified in a female donor with multiple sclerosis, enrolled in a pregnancy study. The sample consisted of CD4+ T cells from peripheral blood mononuclear cells, taken after pregnancy. The chain is built from TRBV19 and TRBJ2-2; tentative D call: TRBD2 (6 bases). CDR3 DNA: TGTGCCAGTAGAGGGACTGCGAACACCGGGGAGCTGTTTTTT. Protein: CASRGTANTGELFF.